This TCR beta chain was recovered during a study of T-cell memory formation after mild COVID-19 listed by TCRdb under 2021. In terms of the full investigation: TCR sequence clusters from the two donors were found to be largely donor specific. In two donors, T-cell clones that expanded and contracted after mild COVID-19 were followed by sequencing TCRalpha and TCRbeta repertoires longitudinally. Two young, previously healthy adult volunteers, one female and one male, were included in the cohort.

On this clonotype itself: Its antigen has not been determined. Base-call qualities are not available, and no considerably larger clone is one nucleotide away.

PBMCs were isolated by Ficoll-Paque density gradient centrifugation. What the research found in general, with its limitations: Balanced CD4/CD8 phenotypes were observed for clones contracting from day 15 to 85, whereas a bias towards CD4+ was observed for a second wave of clones expanding from day 15 to 37. SARS-CoV-2 specificity of the second-wave clones peaking on day 37 was not confirmed. Contracting CD4+ clones appeared mostly in the CM and EM memory subsets, whereas CD8+ clones were enriched in EMRA. Only two mild cases were covered in the study, and larger cohorts including severe cases with pre-infection samples were considered necessary. Some responding clones were found in pre-infection memory, which suggests that pre-existing cross-reactive memory T cells took part in the SARS-CoV-2 response.

The cysteine opens and the phenylalanine closes a CDR3 of 13 amino acids. The retained sequence is limited to the CDR3, 39 bases, with the frame set at the first base. CDR1 and CDR2 are drawn from the germline V gene: WSHSY, SAAADI. V is reduced by 3 bases and J by 4 bases, leaving a spacing of 9 bases between them. TCRdb shows the sequencer as Illumina NovaSeq 6000. TCRalpha and TCRbeta cDNA libraries were built by 5'RACE with constant-segment primers, adding sample barcodes and unique molecular identifiers. RNA was extracted from every sample with Trizol reagent. Libraries were amplified in two PCR steps, with a second sample barcode and Illumina TruSeq adapters added in the second step. The libraries were sequenced on an Illumina NovaSeq using 2 x 150 bp paired-end reads. The published analysis was carried out like this. The reads were demultiplexed and collapsed into UMI-guided consensus sequences using migec v1.2.7. Using mixcr v2.1.11, UMI consensuses were aligned to TRA and TRB V and J templates and then assembled into clonotypes. Clonotypes were classified as expanded or contracted when called significant by both edgeR and NoisET, with noise models trained on biological replicates. For edgeR calls, a false discovery rate-adjusted p below 0.01 and a log2 fold-change threshold of 1 were applied. As an exploratory analysis of dynamics, PCA with hierarchical clustering was applied to max-normalized trajectories of the 1000 most abundant clonotypes. The CD4 or CD8 phenotype of responding clones was assigned using the separately sequenced CD4+ and CD8+ repertoires. In-frame beta chains were kept once TCRdb had trimmed the public reads at Q25 with fastp and called clones with MiXCR. A single entry per CDR3 protein holds the most common genes and DNA from its merged rows. V and J calls and clone size were set by TCRdb, not the authors. This sample is represented by about 400,000 distinct CDR3 sequences; more than 15% of them were singletons. The top ten hold around a fifth of the sample.

This receptor was obtained from a man younger than 30 who had mild COVID-19 (a few samples of this study predate the infection). The sample titles of this study are shuffled in the database, so cell type and time point are left out; the donor was told from shared clones. Sequenced input: PBMCs or a T cell subset sorted from them (not recorded which). Rearrangement joined TRBV10-2 to TRBJ1-2; TRBD1 is a weak D gene call, 6 bases matching. The CDR3 region has the sequence CASSDRGGYGYTF. The nucleotide sequence reads TGCGCCAGCAGTGACAGAGGGGGCTATGGCTACACCTTC.